What follows are 10 T cell receptor beta chains derived from one specimen sequenced in a study of T cell repertoires in cytomegalovirus infection. TCRdb independently ran MiXCR on the reads; one entry per CDR3 protein. The sample includes about 530,000 distinct CDR3 sequences, 26% seen only once; the top ten take 13%. Sequences were obtained from PBMCs. These receptors were taken from a human donor in good health (CMV status not recorded). Some clones in this sample may be carry-over from other donors' samples.

The table lists this clonotype with a few counts. J is TRBJ1-5 and V is TRBV12-3 or TRBV12-4; no definite D call. The CDR3 is 16 residues long. The ends were cut back, 3 bases at V and 2 bases at J, with 14 bases in the middle. DNA of the CDR3: TGTGCCAGCAGTTTCGGTATAGGGATTGGCAATCAGCCCCAGCATTTT. This translates into CASSFGIGIGNQPQHF.

CDR3 nucleotides: TGTGCCAGCAGTTCCCCTGGGACAGGGGATAGCAATCAGCCCCAGCATTTT. Protein product: CASSSPGTGDSNQPQHF. V gene TRBV28 combines with J gene TRBJ1-5; 10 nucleotides match TRBD1. Germline CDR1 is MDHEN and CDR2 is SYDVKM. After removal of 4 bases from V and 0 bases from J, the junction contained 6 bases not matched to a gene. The CDR3 sequence is 17 residues long.

In this sample, this clonotype turned up once. The rearrangement links TRBV5-1 to TRBJ1-2, with D tentatively TRBD1 (6 bases). This CDR3 region has 14 residues. Germline loops: CDR1 SGHRS, CDR2 YFSETQ. The CDR3, as DNA: TGCCCGTGCCCCGGGACGAGGGGGGACTATGGCTACACCTTC. As protein: CPCPGTRGDYGYTF.

The rearrangement joins TRBV12-3 or TRBV12-4 to TRBJ1-4; D is possibly TRBD1 (6 bases). The CDR3 extends over 13 amino acids. The ends were cut back, 6 bases at V and 8 bases at J, with 13 bases in the middle. The CDR3 sequence is CASRGTIREKLFF. As DNA, the CDR3 is TGTGCCAGCAGAGGGACAATCCGAGAAAAACTGTTTTTT.

The rearrangement uses TRBV6-2 or TRBV6-3 and TRBJ2-7; D unclear. V lost 11 bases and J 2 bases, leaving 19 bases between the germline ends. Germline CDR1 MNHEY, CDR2 SVGEGT. The CDR3 spans 14 residues. The CDR3 region is CACAVPRSPYEQYF. As DNA, the CDR3 is TGTGCCTGCGCCGTCCCGAGGAGTCCCTACGAGCAGTACTTC.

This clonotype was seen repeatedly, ten times or more. This chain connects TRBV7-2 to TRBJ2-1; TRBD1 or TRBD2 may be the D gene (5 bases each). The CDR3 is 16 amino acids. CDR1 and CDR2 from the germline V gene are SGHTA and FQGNSA. Deletions cut 5 bases from V and 0 bases from J, with 14 bases between. The CDR3 DNA is TGTGCCAGCAGCCGGGGCGCGACGAGCTCCTACAATGAGCAGTTCTTC. Amino acid sequence: CASSRGATSSYNEQFF. The variable domain in full, with the rest retrieved from reference TRBV7-2 and TRBJ2-1, is GAGVSQSPSNKVTEKGKDVELRCDPISGHTALYWYRQSLGQGLEFLIYFQGNSAPDKSGLPSDRFSAERTGGSVSTLTIQRTQQEDSAVYLCASSRGATSSYNEQFFGPGTRLTVL.

The J gene is TRBJ2-2, the V gene TRBV11-3; D is undetermined. Trimming left V 2 bases short and J 6 bases short, with 7 bases between. The CDR3 has 13 amino acids. Germline V gene data show CDR1 as SGHNT and CDR2 as YENEEA. The CDR3 sequence: CASSLTPAGELFF. The DNA for the CDR3 is TGTGCCAGCAGCTTAACACCGGCCGGGGAGCTGTTTTTT.

V and J are TRBV5-6 and TRBJ2-1, with D hard to call. The germline gives CDR1 SGHDT, CDR2 YYEEEE. The length of the CDR3 is 16 residues. Deletions cut 0 bases from V and 6 bases from J, with 16 bases between. In DNA, the CDR3 is TGTGCCAGCAGCTTGGGCAGGCTCTCCGCGGTCAATGAGCAGTTCTTC. Residues: CASSLGRLSAVNEQFF. The whole variable domain, filled in from reference TRBV5-6 and TRBJ2-1, reads DAGVTQSPTHLIKTRGQQVTLRCSPKSGHDTVSWYQQALGQGPQFIFQYYEEEERQRGNFPDRFSGHQFPNYSSELNVNALLLGDSALYLCASSLGRLSAVNEQFFGPGTRLTVL.

This clonotype has more than one count but fewer than ten. The V and J genes are TRBV4-1 and TRBJ2-7; 8 bases are a match to TRBD2. V shed 4 bases, J shed 5 bases, and the junction held 4 bases outside the gene matches. The CDR3 consists of 13 residues. Germline values: CDR1 MGHRA, CDR2 YSYEKL. For the CDR3, the DNA is TGCGCCAGCAGCCTGCCCGGGGGGGACGAGCAGTACTTC. The encoded protein is CASSLPGGDEQYF.

This clonotype was seen ten or more times. The J gene is TRBJ2-1, the V gene TRBV7-2; tentative D call: TRBD2 (6 bases). Germline loops: CDR1 SGHTA, CDR2 FQGNSA. The CDR3 is 19 residues long. With 5 bases removed from V and 0 bases from J, the gap between germline ends came to 23 bases. CDR3 in amino acids: CASSPWWAGSGSSYNEQFF. CDR3 sequence (DNA): TGTGCCAGCAGCCCCTGGTGGGCGGGGTCCGGGAGCTCCTACAATGAGCAGTTCTTC.